A single sample is the source of the 8 T cell receptor beta chains below, sequenced in a study of CD8+CD57+ T cells in acquired aplastic anemia. CDR3 and TCR beta VDJ profiling relied on genomic DNA as the template. MiXCR was run by TCRdb on the reads, yielding one entry per CDR3 protein. The table has around 400,000 distinct CDR3 sequences, under 80% seen once. What was sequenced was sorted CD4+, CD8+, or CD8+CD57+ T cells (not recorded which) from PBMCs. The receptor source for this set is a human donor in good health, serving as a control.

Details on this clonotype: This likely comes from a read error, as the CDR3 has no conserved phenylalanine or tryptophan at its end. V and J are TRBV20-1 and TRBJ1-5, with D possibly being TRBD1 (5 bases). The germline V gene has CDR1 DFQATT and CDR2 SNEGSKA (reference sequence). The CDR3 is 15 residues long. Trimming shortened V by 1 base and J by 3 bases, and 13 bases separated the two germline ends. CDR3 amino acids: CSARGRGVFNQPQHL. CDR3 bases: TGCAGTGCTAGAGGCAGAGGGGTGTTCAATCAGCCCCAGCATCTT.

On this clonotype: This may be a read error, as it is one base from a much larger clone. The chain has TRBV5-1 and TRBJ1-1, with 11 nucleotides matching TRBD1. CDR1 SGHRS and CDR2 YFSETQ come from the germline V gene. The J segment lost 11 bases and the V segment lost 6 bases, leaving 15 bases of the junction unmatched. The CDR3 totals 15 residues. The CDR3 DNA sequence: TGCGCCAGCAACCCTCGGACAGGGGGCGAAACCTACGCTTTCTTT. The encoded protein is CASNPRTGGETYAFF.

This clonotype appeared a single time. The rearrangement joins TRBV9 to TRBJ2-1, with a tentative D call TRBD2 (5 bases). CDR3 length equals 15 residues. V was trimmed by 2 bases and J by 13 bases, leaving 22 bases between them. From germline, CDR1 is SGDLS and CDR2 YYNGEE. The CDR3 is CASSVESATNDKQFF. CDR3 sequence (DNA): TGTGCCAGCAGCGTGGAGTCAGCGACTAATGATAAACAGTTCTTC.

The chain recombines TRBV10-1 with TRBJ2-7, with 8 nucleotides matching TRBD1. Germline loops: CDR1 WNHNN, CDR2 SYGVQD (reference sequence). There are 13 residues in the CDR3. V dropped 4 bases and J dropped 3; count of bases not matched to a gene: 2. CDR3 coding DNA: TGCGCCAGCAGTGGACAGGGGTTCTACGAGCAGTACTTC. It is translated as CASSGQGFYEQYF.

This rearrangement joins TRBV27 to TRBJ2-3, with 7 bases fitting TRBD2. CDR3 length: 14 residues. CDR1 is MNHEY and CDR2 is SMNVEV in the germline V gene (reference sequence). The CDR3: CARDLLAGTDTQYF. The CDR3 nucleotides read TGTGCTAGAGATCTCCTAGCGGGCACAGATACGCAGTATTTT.

This clonotype was observed once. This sequence joins TRBV5-1 and TRBJ1-6, with 7 bases matching TRBD1. Per germline, CDR1 SGHRS and CDR2 YFSETQ. Trimming removed 5 bases from V and 9 bases from J; junction bases left unmatched: 11. This CDR3 has 15 residues. The CDR3 nucleotides are TGCGCCAGCAGTCAACAGGGGTTCAACACTTCACCCCTCCACTTT. Translation: CASSQQGFNTSPLHF.

A word on this clonotype: Sequence at one end of the junction differs from germline and may be a read error. The chain recombines TRBV9 with TRBJ1-6; D ambiguous. This CDR3 has 17 residues. The germline CDR1 and CDR2 sequences are SGDLS and YYNGEE. The CDR3 loop reads CASSVRTGSAYHSPLHF. The CDR3 DNA follows: TGTGCCAGCAGCGTCCGAACCGGAAGCGCCTATCATTCACCCCTCCACTTT.

The rearrangement joins TRBV6-2 or TRBV6-3 to TRBJ1-4; D gene ambiguous. V lost 10 bases to trimming and J lost 0 bases, with 9 bases between them. CDR1 is MNHEY and CDR2 is SVGEGT in the germline V gene. CDR3 length: 13 amino acids. CDR3 sequence reads: CATTHSTNEKLFF. CDR3 bases: TGTGCCACCACACACTCAACTAATGAAAAACTGTTTTTT.